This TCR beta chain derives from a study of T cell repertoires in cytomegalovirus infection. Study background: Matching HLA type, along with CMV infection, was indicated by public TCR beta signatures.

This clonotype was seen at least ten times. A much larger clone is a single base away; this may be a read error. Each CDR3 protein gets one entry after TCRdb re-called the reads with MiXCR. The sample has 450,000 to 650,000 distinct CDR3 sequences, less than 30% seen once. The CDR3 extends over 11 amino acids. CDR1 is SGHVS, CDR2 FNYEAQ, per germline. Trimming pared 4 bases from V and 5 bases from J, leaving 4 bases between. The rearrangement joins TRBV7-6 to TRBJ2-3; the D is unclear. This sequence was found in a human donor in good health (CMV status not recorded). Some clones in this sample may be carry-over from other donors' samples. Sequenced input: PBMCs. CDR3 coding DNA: TGTGCCAGCAGCTCCAAAGATACGCAGTATTTT. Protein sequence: CASSSKDTQYF.